This is a list of T cell receptor beta chains from one sample in a study of T cell responses to AZD1222 COVID-19 vaccine. This table comes from immunoSEQ multiplex PCR, and its TCRdb copy is limited to in-frame clones, with some not included. This table has 84,000 or so clones, approximately 85% appearing once. Sequenced material: peripheral blood, taken on day 0 of MenACWY control vaccination. These receptors all come from an adult in good health. The CDR3 runs from the conserved cysteine through the conserved F or W. A D gene is named only where the DNA matches it firmly. Clone size, where shown, is once, few, many, or a class for clones that have expanded.

CDR3 DNA | CDR3 protein | J gene | clone size | D gene | V gene
TGTGCCATCTCGGTATCAGGGAACACTGAAGCTTTCTTT | CAISVSGNTEAFF | TRBJ1-1 | . | . | TRBV10-3
TGTGCCAGCAGTTTTGGTTCTAACTATGGCTACACCTTC | CASSFGSNYGYTF | TRBJ1-2 | few | . | TRBV28
TGTGCCAGCAGTGAAGCTTCCTACGAGCAGTACTTC | CASSEASYEQYF | TRBJ2-7 | . | . | TRBV2
TGTGCCAGCAGCGGGACGACAGGGGACGACGAAAAACTGTTTTTT | CASSGTTGDDEKLFF | TRBJ1-4 | . | TRBD1 | TRBV9
TGTGCCAGCAGCTTGGACGGTTACGAGCAGTACTTC | CASSLDGYEQYF | TRBJ2-7 | . | . | TRBV5-6
TGTGCCAGCAGCTTAGGGGCCTCACAGGGCCTCCAAGAGACCCAGTACTTC | CASSLGASQGLQETQYF | TRBJ2-5 | . | . | TRBV7-8
TGTGCCTGGAGTGTAAGTGGAGGCAATCAGCCCCAGCATTTT | CAWSVSGGNQPQHF | TRBJ1-5 | . | . | TRBV30
TGTGCCAGCAGCCTATCCCCGGATACGCAGTATTTT | CASSLSPDTQYF | TRBJ2-3 | . | . | TRBV3-1/TRBV3-2
TGTGCCAGCTCACCAGGGAACGGTGAAAAACTGTTTTTT | CASSPGNGEKLFF | TRBJ1-4 | . | . | TRBV18
TGTGCCAGCAGCGAGGGAGGCAATCAGCCCCAGCATTTT | CASSEGGNQPQHF | TRBJ1-5 | . | . | TRBV6-5
TGTGCCAGCAGCGTAGCGGGGACAGGGAAGAATGAGCAGTTCTTC | CASSVAGTGKNEQFF | TRBJ2-1 | once | . | TRBV7-9
TGTGCCAGCAGCTTAAATACGGACACTGAAGCTTTCTTT | CASSLNTDTEAFF | TRBJ1-1 | . | . | TRBV11-2
TGTGCCAGTACCAGGGCGCAGGGGAATGAAAAACTGTTTTTT | CASTRAQGNEKLFF | TRBJ1-4 | . | . | TRBV19
TGTGCCAGTAGTATACAGGGTAATTCACCCCTCCACTTT | CASSIQGNSPLHF | TRBJ1-6 | . | . | TRBV19
TGTGCCAGCAGCTTTAGGACGGGAGGTTACGAGCAGTACTTC | CASSFRTGGYEQYF | TRBJ2-7 | . | TRBD2 | TRBV14
TGTGCCAGAAGATCCGGGACAGGGGAGAACACTGAAGCTTTCTTT | CARRSGTGENTEAFF | TRBJ1-1 | . | TRBD1 | TRBV5-3
TGTGCCAGCAGCGTAGCTACAGGGGCAACCGGAAACACCATATATTTT | CASSVATGATGNTIYF | TRBJ1-3 | . | TRBD1 | TRBV9
TGTGCCAGCAGTCGAAGGACAGGGATCAATCAGCCCCAGCATTTT | CASSRRTGINQPQHF | TRBJ1-5 | . | TRBD1 | TRBV6-2/TRBV6-3
TGTGCCACCAGTGATGGGGGTATCGGGGAGCTGTTTTTT | CATSDGGIGELFF | TRBJ2-2 | . | . | TRBV24-1
TGTGCCTGGAGTGTAGCCAGTAGCACAGATACGCAGTATTTT | CAWSVASSTDTQYF | TRBJ2-3 | . | . | TRBV30
TGTGCCAGCAGCTCGGGACAGGGGGCTCCTAACTATGGCTACACCTTC | CASSSGQGAPNYGYTF | TRBJ1-2 | . | TRBD1 | TRBV7-8
TGTGCCAGCAGCAAAGGGGGCTCTCGAGAGACCCAGTACTTC | CASSKGGSRETQYF | TRBJ2-5 | . | . | TRBV21-1
TGTGCCAGCAGTGTGGGTCTGGACTATGGCTACACCTTC | CASSVGLDYGYTF | TRBJ1-2 | . | . | TRBV6-6
TGTGCCAGCAGCGAGACGGTCGCGAACACCGGGGAGCTGTTTTTT | CASSETVANTGELFF | TRBJ2-2 | . | . | TRBV6-5
TGTGCCAGCAGCGTAGTGGACAGTCCGACCTACGAGCAGTACTTC | CASSVVDSPTYEQYF | TRBJ2-7 | once | . | TRBV9
TGCGCCAGCAGCCAAGATCGGTTGGGGGCCGGCGCAGATACGCAGTATTTT | CASSQDRLGAGADTQYF | TRBJ2-3 | . | . | TRBV4-3
TGTGCCAGCAGCCCTGGACAGCTATACAATGAGCAGTTCTTC | CASSPGQLYNEQFF | TRBJ2-1 | . | . | TRBV7-2
TGTGCCAGCAGTGACTCTGGGGGGAATTCACCCCTCCACTTT | CASSDSGGNSPLHF | TRBJ1-6 | . | . | TRBV6-4
TGTGCCAGCAGTGGGGTCAGGGGCGAAGGGAAAAATCAGCCCCAGCATTTT | CASSGVRGEGKNQPQHF | TRBJ1-5 | . | . | TRBV2
TGTGCCAGCAGTCGACTAGCGGGGGCAGATACGCAGTATTTT | CASSRLAGADTQYF | TRBJ2-3 | . | TRBD2 | TRBV6-2/TRBV6-3
TGTGCCAGCAGCAAAGCCTCCCCCGGCGAGCAGTACTTC | CASSKASPGEQYF | TRBJ2-7 | . | . | TRBV21-1
TGTGCCATCGTTGGGACGGACCTTACCGGCTACACCTTC | CAIVGTDLTGYTF | TRBJ1-2 | . | . | TRBV10-3
TGTGCCAGCAGCTTAAAGGGGGGGAATGAGCAGTTCTTC | CASSLKGGNEQFF | TRBJ2-1 | . | . | TRBV7-2
TGTGCCAGCAGCCCGATCGGACAGGGAGAAGACGAGCAGTACTTC | CASSPIGQGEDEQYF | TRBJ2-7 | once | TRBD1 | TRBV7-2
TGCGCCAGCAGCCAAGATCATGAGGTGGGAAAGACCCAGTACTTC | CASSQDHEVGKTQYF | TRBJ2-5 | . | . | TRBV4-3
TGCGCCAGCAGCTTGGATGCTAGCGGGGACACAGATACGCAGTATTTT | CASSLDASGDTDTQYF | TRBJ2-3 | . | TRBD2 | TRBV5-1
TGTGCCAGCAGCCCTTTGGACAGCTACAATGAGCAGTTCTTC | CASSPLDSYNEQFF | TRBJ2-1 | . | . | TRBV14
TGTGCCAGCAGCGCAGCGGGCGGCCAAGAGACCCAGTACTTC | CASSAAGGQETQYF | TRBJ2-5 | . | . | TRBV3-1/TRBV3-2
TGCAGCGTCCGGACTAGCGGGGGTACCCCGAACACCGGGGAGCTGTTTTTT | CSVRTSGGTPNTGELFF | TRBJ2-2 | . | TRBD2 | TRBV29-1
TGTGCCAGCAGCTTGAGTAGCTCCTACAATGAGCAGTTCTTC | CASSLSSSYNEQFF | TRBJ2-1 | . | . | TRBV7-9